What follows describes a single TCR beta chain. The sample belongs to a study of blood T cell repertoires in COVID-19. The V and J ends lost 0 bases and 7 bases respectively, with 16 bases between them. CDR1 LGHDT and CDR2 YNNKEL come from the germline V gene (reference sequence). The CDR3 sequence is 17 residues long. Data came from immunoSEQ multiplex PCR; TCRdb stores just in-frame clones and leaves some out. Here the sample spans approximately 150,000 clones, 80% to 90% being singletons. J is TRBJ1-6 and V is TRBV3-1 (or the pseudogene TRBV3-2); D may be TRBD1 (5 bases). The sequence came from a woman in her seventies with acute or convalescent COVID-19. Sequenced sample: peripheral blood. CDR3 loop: CASSQDALGGSNSPLHF. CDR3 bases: TGTGCCAGCAGCCAAGACGCGTTGGGGGGGAGCAATTCACCCCTCCACTTT.